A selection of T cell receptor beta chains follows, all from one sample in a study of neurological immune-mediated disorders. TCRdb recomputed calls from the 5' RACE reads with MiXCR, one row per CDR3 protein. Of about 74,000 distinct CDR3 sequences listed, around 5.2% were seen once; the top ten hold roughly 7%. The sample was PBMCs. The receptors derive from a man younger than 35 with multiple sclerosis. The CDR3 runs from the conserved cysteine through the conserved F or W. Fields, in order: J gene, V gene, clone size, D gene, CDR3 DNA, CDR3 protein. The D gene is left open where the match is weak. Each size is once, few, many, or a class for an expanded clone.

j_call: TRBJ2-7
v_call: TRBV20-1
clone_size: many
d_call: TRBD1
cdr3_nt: TGCAGTGCTAGAGATCCCCAGGGGGTCGCCAAGGGGCAGTACTTC
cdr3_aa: CSARDPQGVAKGQYF

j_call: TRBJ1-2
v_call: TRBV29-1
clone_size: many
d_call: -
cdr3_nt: TGCAGCGCCGTCCTGACTTCTGACTATGGCTACACCTTC
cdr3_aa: CSAVLTSDYGYTF

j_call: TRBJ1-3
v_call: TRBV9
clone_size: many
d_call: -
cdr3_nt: TGTGCCAGCAGCGCCCGCGGGGGTTTGAGTGGAAACACCATATATTTT
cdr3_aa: CASSARGGLSGNTIYF

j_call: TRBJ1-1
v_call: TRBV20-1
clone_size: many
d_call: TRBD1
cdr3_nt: TGCAGTGCTAGAGATGAGGGACAGGGCGGTTTTAATACTGAAGCTTTCTTT
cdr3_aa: CSARDEGQGGFNTEAFF

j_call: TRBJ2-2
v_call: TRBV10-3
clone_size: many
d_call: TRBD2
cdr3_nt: TGTGCCATCAGTATTCAGCGGGATTGGTACACCGGGGAGCTGTTTTTT
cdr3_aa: CAISIQRDWYTGELFF

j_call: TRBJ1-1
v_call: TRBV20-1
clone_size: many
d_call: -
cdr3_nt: TGCAGTGCTAGAGAGGACCTGAACACTGAAGCTTTCTTT
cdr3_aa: CSAREDLNTEAFF

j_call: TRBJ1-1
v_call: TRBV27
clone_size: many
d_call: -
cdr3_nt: TGTGCCAGCACTTCCTCGCGGAACACTGAAGCTTTCTTT
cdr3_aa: CASTSSRNTEAFF

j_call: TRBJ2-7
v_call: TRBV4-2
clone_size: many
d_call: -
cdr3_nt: TGTGCCAGCAGCCAAGGACCAGGGGAATCCTACGAGCAGTACTTC
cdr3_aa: CASSQGPGESYEQYF

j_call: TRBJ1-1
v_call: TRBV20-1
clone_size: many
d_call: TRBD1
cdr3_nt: TGCAGTGCTAGAGATCGGGACAGGGGGTTGGGCACTGAAGCTTTCTTT
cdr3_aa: CSARDRDRGLGTEAFF

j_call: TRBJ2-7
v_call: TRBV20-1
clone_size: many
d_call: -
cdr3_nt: TGCAGTGCTAATGAGGGCTACGAGCAGTACTTC
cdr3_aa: CSANEGYEQYF

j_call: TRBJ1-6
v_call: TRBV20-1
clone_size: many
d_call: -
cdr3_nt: TGCAGTGCTAGTTCCGACGACAACTATAATTCGCCCCTCCACTTT
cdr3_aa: CSASSDDNYNSPLHF

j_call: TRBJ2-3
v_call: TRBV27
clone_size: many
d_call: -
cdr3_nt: TGTGCCAGCAGTTTCGGTCGCGGGGGCACAGATACGCAGTATTTT
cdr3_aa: CASSFGRGGTDTQYF

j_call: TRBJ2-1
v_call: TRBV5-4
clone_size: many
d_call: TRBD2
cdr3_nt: TGTGCCAGCAGCTTGGTAGCGGGAGAGGGGAATGAGCAGTTCTTC
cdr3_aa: CASSLVAGEGNEQFF

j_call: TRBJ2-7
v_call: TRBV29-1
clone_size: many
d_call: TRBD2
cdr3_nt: TGCAGCGTTGCGACTAGCGGCCCCTACGAGCAGTACTTC
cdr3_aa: CSVATSGPYEQYF

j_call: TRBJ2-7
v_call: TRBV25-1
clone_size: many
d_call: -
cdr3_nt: TGTGCCAGCAGTGTTGGGGGCGGATACGAGCAGTACTTC
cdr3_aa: CASSVGGGYEQYF

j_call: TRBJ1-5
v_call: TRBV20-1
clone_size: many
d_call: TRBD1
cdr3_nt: TGCAGTGCTAGTGCCGGGACAGGGTATCAGCCCCAGCATTTT
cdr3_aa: CSASAGTGYQPQHF

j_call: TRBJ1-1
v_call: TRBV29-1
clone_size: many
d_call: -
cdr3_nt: TGCAGCGTTGCCGACACGAACACTGAAGCTTTCTTT
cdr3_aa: CSVADTNTEAFF

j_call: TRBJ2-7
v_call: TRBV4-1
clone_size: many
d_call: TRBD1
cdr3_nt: TGCGCCAGCAGCCTAGGTACCGGACAGGGCTACGAGCAGTACTTC
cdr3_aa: CASSLGTGQGYEQYF

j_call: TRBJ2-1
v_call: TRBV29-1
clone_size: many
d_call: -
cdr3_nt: TGCAGCGTTGGGGGTGCGGGCGGGGAGAACAATGAGCAGTTCTTC
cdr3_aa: CSVGGAGGENNEQFF

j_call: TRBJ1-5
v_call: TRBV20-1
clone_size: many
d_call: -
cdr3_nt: TGCAGTGCTCTTCCCCTGGGGGGGAATGTCAATCAGCCCCAGCATTTT
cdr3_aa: CSALPLGGNVNQPQHF

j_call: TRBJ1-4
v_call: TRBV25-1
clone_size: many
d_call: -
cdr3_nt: TGTGCCAGCACCCCGACTCGCCCCGGTACTGAAAAACTGTTTTTT
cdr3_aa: CASTPTRPGTEKLFF

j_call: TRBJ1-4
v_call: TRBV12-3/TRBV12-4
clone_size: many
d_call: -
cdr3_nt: TGTGCCAGCAGTTTAACTCGACAAAAACTGTTTTTT
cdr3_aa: CASSLTRQKLFF

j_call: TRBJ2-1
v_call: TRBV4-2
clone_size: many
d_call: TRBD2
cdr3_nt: TGTGCCAGCAGCCAAGATGGGACTAGCGGGTACAATGAGCAGTTCTTC
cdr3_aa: CASSQDGTSGYNEQFF

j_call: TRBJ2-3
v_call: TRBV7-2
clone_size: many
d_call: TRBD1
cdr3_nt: TGTGCCAGCAGCCCCGGACAGGTGGGCACAGATACGCAGTATTTT
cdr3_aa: CASSPGQVGTDTQYF

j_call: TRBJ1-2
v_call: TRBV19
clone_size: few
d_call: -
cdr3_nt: TGTGCCAGACAACAGGCCCTCGAGGCTAGCTACACCTTC
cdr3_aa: CARQQALEASYTF